Below are 21 T cell receptor beta chains sequenced from a single sample in a study of control samples from healthy donors and cancer patients. Profiling relied on immunoSEQ multiplex PCR, and the TCRdb table lists in-frame clones only, not all of them. The data contain about 95,000 clones, about 85% of them singletons. Sequenced: blood. These receptors came from a man in his thirties or forties in good health.

The chain joins TRBV30 to TRBJ1-5, with 7 bases fitting TRBD1. CDR3 length equals 16 residues. Trimming at V came to 0 bases and at J to 4 bases, leaving 9 bases not matched to a gene. Germline loops: CDR1 GTSNPN, CDR2 SVGIG (reference sequence). The CDR3 sequence is CAWSVGWDSTNQPQHF. DNA of the CDR3: TGTGCCTGGAGTGTAGGCTGGGACAGTACAAATCAGCCCCAGCATTTT.

The chain carries TRBV6-6 and TRBJ2-1; unclear D gene. The CDR3 loop spans 13 amino acids. V was pared by 6 bases and J by 6 bases, with 12 bases between. CDR1 and CDR2 (germline): MNHNY, SVGAGI (reference sequence). The DNA for the CDR3 is TGTGCCAGCAGAAGGACGCAGCCCAATGAGCAGTTCTTC. Translating it yields CASRRTQPNEQFF.

The chain couples TRBV24-1 to TRBJ1-4; 7 bases align to TRBD1. The CDR3 spans 13 residues. J lost 2 bases, V lost 8 bases, and 1 base had no gene match. Germline V gives CDR1 KGHDR, CDR2 SFDVKD. The CDR3, as DNA: TGTGCCACCAAGACAGGGACTAATGAAAAACTGTTTTTT. It codes for CATKTGTNEKLFF.

This chain uses TRBV30 with TRBJ1-6, with 9 bases lining up with TRBD1. In germline, CDR1 is GTSNPN, CDR2 SVGIG (reference sequence). CDR3 length equals 15 residues. The V gene end was trimmed by 1 base and the J gene end by 6 bases; junction bases not matched to a gene: 4. CDR3 nucleotide sequence: TGTGCCTGGAGTGCTTTGGGACAGGGTAATTCACCCCTCCACTTT. It specifies CAWSALGQGNSPLHF.

This clone was recorded only once. The J gene is TRBJ2-1, the V gene TRBV19; no firm D call. Germline CDR1 LNHDA, CDR2 SQIVND (reference sequence). V was cut by 6 bases and J by 4 bases, with 4 bases left in between. The CDR3 sequence is 11 residues long. The chain's CDR3 is CASSLYNEQFF. The CDR3 bases are TGTGCCAGTAGCCTGTACAATGAGCAGTTCTTC.

The rearrangement uses TRBV5-1 and TRBJ2-7; D might be TRBD1 (6 bases). V lost 4 bases, J lost 2 bases, and 10 bases lay in between. The CDR3 covers 13 residues. From germline, CDR1 is SGHRS and CDR2 YFSETQ. CDR3 in amino acids: CASSRGQTYEQYF. As DNA, the CDR3 is TGCGCCAGCAGCAGAGGACAGACCTACGAGCAGTACTTC.

This clone has just one count. The rearrangement joins TRBV10-2 to TRBJ1-2; D might be TRBD1 (5 bases). Germline assignment: CDR1 WSHSY and CDR2 SAAADI. This CDR3 region has 16 residues. V was shortened by 3 bases and J by 4 bases, with 18 bases between the two germline ends. DNA for the CDR3: TGCGCCAGCAGTGATATGCTCGGGGCCTGGGGCTATGGCTACACCTTC. It specifies CASSDMLGAWGYGYTF.

This clone has more than one count but fewer than ten. The chain links TRBV28 to TRBJ1-6, with a tentative D call TRBD1 (5 bases). Germline V gene lookup returns CDR1 MDHEN and CDR2 SYDVKM. V was trimmed by 7 bases and J by 4 bases, leaving 11 bases between them. The CDR3 contains 14 residues. DNA of the CDR3: TGTGCCAGCACCCGGGACGGTTATAATTCACCCCTCCACTTT. Amino acid sequence: CASTRDGYNSPLHF.

This chain links TRBV19 with TRBJ2-2, with D unresolved. The V end was cut by 3 bases, the J end by 1 base, with 9 bases between. Germline CDR1 and CDR2: LNHDA and SQIVND (reference sequence). The CDR3 loop spans 15 amino acids. In DNA form, the CDR3 reads TGTGCCAGTAGTATCGGTGGGGTGAACACCGGGGAGCTGTTTTTT. Amino acid sequence: CASSIGGVNTGELFF.

V is TRBV30 and J is TRBJ2-3; the D is unclear. Trimming cost V 0 bases and J 10 bases, with 11 bases left between them. The CDR3 contains 12 residues. CDR1 and CDR2 (germline): GTSNPN, SVGIG (reference sequence). CDR3 protein: CAWSVLGRAQYF. CDR3 nucleotide sequence: TGTGCCTGGAGTGTACTTGGAAGGGCGCAGTATTTT.

A single count supports this clone. V is TRBV2 and J is TRBJ1-5; no definite D call. The CDR3 is 13 amino acids. V lost 3 bases, J lost 3 bases, and 6 bases lay in between. In germline, CDR1 is SNHLY, CDR2 FYNNEI. CDR3 loop: CASSDPPNQPQHF. CDR3 DNA: TGTGCCAGCAGTGATCCCCCCAATCAGCCCCAGCATTTT.

J is TRBJ2-3 and V is TRBV20-1; 9 positions match TRBD2. There are 17 residues in the CDR3. The V and J ends lost 3 bases and 1 base, in that order; junction bases with no gene match: 11. Per germline, CDR1 DFQATT and CDR2 SNEGSKA (reference sequence). As DNA, the CDR3 is TGCAGTGCTAGTCAGACTAGCGGTAGTTACGGCACAGATACGCAGTATTTT. Its translation: CSASQTSGSYGTDTQYF.

The rearrangement uses TRBV7-8 and TRBJ2-3, with no clear D. The V gene lost 0 bases and the J gene lost 4 bases, with 26 bases spanning the gap. Looked up from germline, CDR1 is SGHVS and CDR2 is FQNEAQ. The CDR3 has 20 residues. The CDR3 DNA follows: TGTGCCAGCAGCTTAGCCATTTCCCCCCTAGTAGTATCCGGCGCAGATACGCAGTATTTT. This gives the protein CASSLAISPLVVSGADTQYF.

The gene calls are TRBV2 and TRBJ2-7; 7 positions agree with TRBD2. From germline, CDR1 is SNHLY and CDR2 FYNNEI. V was pared by 1 base and J by 4 bases, with 7 bases of the junction left unmatched. This CDR3 comprises 15 residues. The CDR3 coding sequence is TGTGCCAGCAGTGAAGGCCTAGCGGATGTTTACGAGCAGTACTTC. It yields the protein CASSEGLADVYEQYF.

Ten or more counts support this clone. This chain links TRBV28 with TRBJ2-1; 12 bases are a match to TRBD2. V shed 2 bases and J 8 bases; nucleotides not matched to a gene: 7. This CDR3 spans 16 amino acids. CDR1 is MDHEN and CDR2 is SYDVKM in the germline V gene. This chain's CDR3 is CASSLPTSGGLYEQFF. CDR3 DNA: TGTGCCAGCAGTTTACCCACTAGCGGGGGGCTTTATGAGCAGTTCTTC.

This sequence joins TRBV6-5 and TRBJ2-5; a possible D gene is TRBD1 (6 bases). Trimming shortened V by 4 bases and J by 5 bases, and 20 bases separated the two germline ends. CDR1 MNHEY and CDR2 SVGAGI come from the germline V gene. The CDR3 spans 16 residues. CDR3 sequence: CASSSLSTGFQETQYF. In DNA form, the CDR3 reads TGTGCCAGCAGTTCCTTAAGCACAGGGTTTCAGGAGACCCAGTACTTC.

This clone has only a few counts. The chain links TRBV14 to TRBJ2-7, with 9 bases identical to TRBD1. This CDR3 is 17 amino acids long. Germline V gives CDR1 SGHDN, CDR2 FVKESK. J gave up 7 bases and V 1 base, and 14 bases lay outside the gene matches. The chain's CDR3 is CASSQGRTGASRGEQYF. Here the CDR3 DNA reads TGTGCCAGCAGCCAAGGGCGGACAGGGGCCTCCAGAGGGGAGCAGTACTTC.

This clone was detected only a few times. This chain connects TRBV19 to TRBJ1-2, with D maybe TRBD1 (6 bases). V was clipped by 5 bases and J by 8 bases, with 12 bases between them. CDR1 and CDR2 from the germline V gene are LNHDA and SQIVND (reference sequence). This CDR3 has 12 residues. This CDR3 is CASSQQGLGYTF. CDR3 DNA: TGTGCCAGTAGTCAACAGGGTCTGGGCTACACCTTC.

This clone appeared a single time. The chain recombines TRBV6-5 with TRBJ1-1; D gene ambiguous. This CDR3 is built from 10 residues. V was clipped by 8 bases and J by 5 bases, with 6 bases between them. Germline loops: CDR1 MNHEY, CDR2 SVGAGI. CDR3 in amino acids: CASYGTEAFF. CDR3 sequence (DNA): TGTGCCAGCTACGGGACTGAAGCTTTCTTT.

This chain links TRBV12-5 with TRBJ2-5; TRBD2 aligns across 10 bases. The CDR3 runs 17 residues. Trimming took 1 base from V and 2 from J; bases not matched to a gene: 7. Germline V gene sequence: CDR1 LGHNT, CDR2 FRNRAP. The CDR3 nucleotides are TGTGCTAGTGGTTTGGATGGAGCGGGGGGGAGTCAAGAGACCCAGTACTTC. Protein: CASGLDGAGGSQETQYF. The whole variable domain, remainder taken from reference TRBV12-5 and TRBJ2-5, is DARVTQTPRHKVTEMGQEVTMRCQPILGHNTVFWYRQTMMQGLELLAYFRNRAPLDDSGMPKDRFSAEMPDATLATLKIQPSEPRDSAVYFCASGLDGAGGSQETQYFGPGTRLLVL.

The chain carries TRBV18 and TRBJ2-4; 7 bases match TRBD2. CDR1 is KGHSH and CDR2 is LQKENI in the germline V gene. The CDR3 contains 13 residues. Trimming removed 3 bases from V and 8 bases from J; junction bases left unmatched: 4. This chain's CDR3 is CASSPTGRDIQYF. CDR3 nucleotides: TGTGCCAGCTCACCCACGGGGAGGGACATTCAGTACTTC. Together with reference TRBV18 and TRBJ2-4, the CDR3 gives the full variable domain: NAGVMQNPRHLVRRRGQEARLRCSPMKGHSHVYWYRQLPEEGLKFMVYLQKENIIDESGMPKERFSAEFPKEGPSILRIQQVVRGDSAAYFCASSPTGRDIQYFGAGTRLSVL.